This T cell receptor beta chain was captured in a study of T cell repertoires in cytomegalovirus infection (dated by TCRdb to the late 2010s). With regard to the full study: Donor HLA type was relevant to the analysis, as public TCR beta signatures indicated carriage of CMV infection together with the matching HLA type. Study-wide findings and limitations: The ex vivo response was dominated by HLA-C-restricted CMV-specific TCR beta clonotypes, which also provided the single most frequent clonotype in two of eight donors. Carriers of CMV infection plus the relevant HLA type were discriminated by the cumulative frequency of public TCR beta family members in the study cohort and in an independent 352-donor cohort.

In regard to this clonotype: The clone's antigen remains unknown. Nothing much larger sits one base from this clone, and base qualities are not available.

The junction carries 14 bases between V and J, which are trimmed by 8 bases and 4 bases respectively. CDR1 and CDR2 are read off the germline V gene as KGHDR and SFDVKD. There are 14 amino acids in the CDR3, from cysteine to phenylalanine inclusive. Just the 42-base CDR3 DNA is kept, in frame starting at base 1. Instrument on record: Illumina HiSeq 1500. Using fastp trimming at Q25 and MiXCR clonotype assembly, TCRdb reanalyzed the public sequencing data and kept in-frame beta chains. Each entry is one CDR3 protein sequence, shown with its most common DNA and genes. The sample profile shows 450,000 to 650,000 distinct CDR3 sequences; around 27% of them were found once. About 12% of the sample belongs to the ten largest clones.

Sequencing was done on a sample of PBMCs. This TCR was sampled from a human donor in good health (CMV status not recorded). Some clones in this sample may be carry-over from other donors' samples. Recombination joined TRBV24-1 with TRBJ2-1; the D gene could be either TRBD1 or TRBD2, each agreeing at 6 bases. The base sequence is TGTGCCACCATGAGCGGAGGGGGGTACAATGAGCAGTTCTTC. Its translation reads: CATMSGGGYNEQFF.